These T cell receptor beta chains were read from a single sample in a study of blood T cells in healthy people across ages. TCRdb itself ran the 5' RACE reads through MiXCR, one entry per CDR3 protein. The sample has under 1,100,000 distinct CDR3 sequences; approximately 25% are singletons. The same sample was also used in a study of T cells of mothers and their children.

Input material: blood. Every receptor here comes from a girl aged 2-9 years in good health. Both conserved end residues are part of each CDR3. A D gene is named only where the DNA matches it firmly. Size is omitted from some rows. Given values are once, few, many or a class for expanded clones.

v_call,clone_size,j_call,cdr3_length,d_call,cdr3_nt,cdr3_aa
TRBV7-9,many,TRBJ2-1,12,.,TGTGCCAGCAGTTTGGCCCACAATGAGCAGTTCTTC,CASSLAHNEQFF
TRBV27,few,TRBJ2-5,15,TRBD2,TGTGCCAGCAGTTCCACGACTAGCGGATGGGAGACCCAGTACTTC,CASSSTTSGWETQYF
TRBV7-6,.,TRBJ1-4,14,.,TGTGCCAGCAGCTTTTACCCCGAGGGCGAAAAACTGTTTTTT,CASSFYPEGEKLFF
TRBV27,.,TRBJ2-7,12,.,TGTGCCAGCACCCCGACCGGGGGGCGGCAGTACTTC,CASTPTGGRQYF
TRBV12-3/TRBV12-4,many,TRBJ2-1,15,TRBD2,TGTGCCAGCAGTCCTCTAGCGGGGCCTTACAATGAGCAGTTCTTC,CASSPLAGPYNEQFF
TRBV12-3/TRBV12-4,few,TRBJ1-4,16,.,TGTGCCAGCAGTTTAATCGGGACCATCTTTAATGAAAAACTGTTTTTT,CASSLIGTIFNEKLFF
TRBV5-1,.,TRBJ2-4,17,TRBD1,TGCGCCAGCAGCAGGCGCGGACAGGGAGCTGCCAAAAACATTCAGTACTTC,CASSRRGQGAAKNIQYF
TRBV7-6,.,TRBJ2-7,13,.,TGTGCCAGCAGCCATCTAAGCTCCTACGAGCAGTACTTC,CASSHLSSYEQYF
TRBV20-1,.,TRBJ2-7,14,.,TGCAGTGCTAGTACGGGCGCGATTCTCAACGAGCAGTACTTC,CSASTGAILNEQYF
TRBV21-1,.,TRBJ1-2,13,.,TGTGCCAGCAGCAAAAACAGAAACTATGGCTACACCTTC,CASSKNRNYGYTF
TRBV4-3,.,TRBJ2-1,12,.,TGCGCCAGCAGCCAAGGACCTACGGGGCAGTTCTTC,CASSQGPTGQFF
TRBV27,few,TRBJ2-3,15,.,TGTGCCAGCAGTTTACGCAGTCCCAGCACAGATACGCAGTATTTT,CASSLRSPSTDTQYF
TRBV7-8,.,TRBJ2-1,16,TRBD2,TGTGCCAGCAGCTCGTTGACCACTAGCGGGAGCTATGAGCAGTTCTTC,CASSSLTTSGSYEQFF
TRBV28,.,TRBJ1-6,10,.,TGTGCCAGCAGTGGCCAGACCCTCCACTTT,CASSGQTLHF
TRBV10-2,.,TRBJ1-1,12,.,TGCGCCGCAGGGGAAATGAACACTGAAGCTTTCTTT,CAAGEMNTEAFF
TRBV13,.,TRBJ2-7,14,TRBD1,TGTGCCAGCAGCGTCGACAGGGATGGCTACGAGCAGTACTTC,CASSVDRDGYEQYF
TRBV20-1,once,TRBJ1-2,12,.,TGCAGTGCTATAATTCCTAACTATGGCTACACCTTC,CSAIIPNYGYTF
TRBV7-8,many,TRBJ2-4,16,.,TGTGCCAGCAGTCGACCGGGTCCCCAAGAGCTAAACATTCAGTACTTC,CASSRPGPQELNIQYF
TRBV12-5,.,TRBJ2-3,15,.,TGTGCTAGTGCCTCCCCGGACCATCGCACAGATACGCAGTATTTT,CASASPDHRTDTQYF
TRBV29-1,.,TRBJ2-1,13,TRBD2,TGCAGCGTTGACGAACTAGCGGGAAATGAGCAGTTCTTC,CSVDELAGNEQFF
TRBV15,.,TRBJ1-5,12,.,TGTGCCACCAAGCAGAGGGGACAGCCCCAGCATTTT,CATKQRGQPQHF
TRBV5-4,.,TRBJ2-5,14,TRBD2,TGTGCCAGCAGCAGACGCGGGGGGGCAGAGACCCAGTACTTC,CASSRRGGAETQYF
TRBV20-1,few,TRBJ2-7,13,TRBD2,TGCAGTGCTAAAGCGGGAGGATCCTACGAGCAGTACTTC,CSAKAGGSYEQYF
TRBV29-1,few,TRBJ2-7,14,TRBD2,TGCAGCGTCCTACCCAGCGGGGCCCCCTACGAGCAGTACTTC,CSVLPSGAPYEQYF
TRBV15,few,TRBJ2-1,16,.,TGTGCCACCAGATCTTTGAGGGGTAGCTCCTACAATGAGCAGTTCTTC,CATRSLRGSSYNEQFF
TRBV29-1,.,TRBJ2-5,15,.,TGCAGCGTTGAAGACAGGGCCTCCAGACAAGAGACCCAGTACTTC,CSVEDRASRQETQYF
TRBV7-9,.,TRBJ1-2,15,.,TGTGCCAGCAGTCCCACAGGGACTGCTAACTATGGCTACACCTTC,CASSPTGTANYGYTF
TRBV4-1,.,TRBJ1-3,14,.,TGCGCCAGCAGCCAAGCGGACAGCGTGAACACCATATATTTT,CASSQADSVNTIYF
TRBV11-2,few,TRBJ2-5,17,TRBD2,TGTGCCAGCAGCTTATCCATGTCGGCTAGCGGGTCAGAGACCCAGTACTTC,CASSLSMSASGSETQYF
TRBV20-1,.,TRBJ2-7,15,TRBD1,TGCAGTGCTAGAGACGTGGGACAGGGTATATACGAGCAGTACTTC,CSARDVGQGIYEQYF
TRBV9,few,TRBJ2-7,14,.,TGTGCCAGCACCCGGACCGGGGAAAACTACGAGCAGTACTTC,CASTRTGENYEQYF
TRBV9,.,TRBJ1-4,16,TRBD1,TGTGCCAGCAGCGTAGCGGGACAGGGATTTAATGAAAAACTGTTTTTT,CASSVAGQGFNEKLFF
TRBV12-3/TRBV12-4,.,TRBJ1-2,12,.,TGTGCCAGCAGTCAACAGGGTTTTGGCTACACCTTC,CASSQQGFGYTF
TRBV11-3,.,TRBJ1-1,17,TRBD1,TGTGCCAGCAGCTCCTGGGGAGGGACAGCCGAGAACACTGAAGCTTTCTTT,CASSSWGGTAENTEAFF
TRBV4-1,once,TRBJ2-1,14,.,TGCGCCAGCAGCCAACCTGGGGTGAACAATGAGCAGTTCTTC,CASSQPGVNNEQFF
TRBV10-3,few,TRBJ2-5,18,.,TGTGCCATCAGTGACTTCCCTGGGTGGGAGAGCCAGCAAGAGACCCAGTACTTC,CAISDFPGWESQQETQYF
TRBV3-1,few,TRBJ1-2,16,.,TGTGCCAGCAGCCAAGGAAGGGCCCCAGGGAACTATGGCTACACCTTC,CASSQGRAPGNYGYTF
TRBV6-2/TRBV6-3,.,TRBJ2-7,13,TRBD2,TGTGCCACCTTAGCGGGTCGCCCCTACGAGCAGTACTTC,CATLAGRPYEQYF
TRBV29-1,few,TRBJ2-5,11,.,TGCAGCTGGGACTTCCAAGAGACCCAGTACTTC,CSWDFQETQYF
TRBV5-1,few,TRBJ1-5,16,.,TGCGCCAGCAGTTTGAGCAGTGCGAACAGTCGAGATACGCAGCATTTT,CASSLSSANSRDTQHF
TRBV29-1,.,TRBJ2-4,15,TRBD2,TGCAGCGTTGAGGGCACAGATTCTAGCGGGTACATTCAGTACTTC,CSVEGTDSSGYIQYF
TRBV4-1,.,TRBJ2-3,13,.,TGCGCCAGCAGGAGACAGATGGCAGATACGCAGTATTTT,CASRRQMADTQYF
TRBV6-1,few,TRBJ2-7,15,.,TGTGCCAGCAGTGAACCCCGGGAAAGCTCCTACGAGCAGTACTTC,CASSEPRESSYEQYF
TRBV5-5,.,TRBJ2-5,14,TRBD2,TGTGCCAGCAGGGGGTGGGGGAGGGTCGAGACCCAGTACTTC,CASRGWGRVETQYF